The entry that follows covers one TCR beta chain sequence. CDR3 length equals 15 residues. The germline V gene has CDR1 KGHDR and CDR2 SFDVKD. Trimming removed 3 bases from V and 8 bases from J; junction bases left unmatched: 7. This entry is derived from a study of blood T cell repertoires in COVID-19. Study summary: From the United States, Italy and Spain came samples of acute and convalescent COVID-19. Nucleic acid was either cDNA or gDNA, and it came from T cells, B-cell-depleted T cells, or PBMCs.

Sequencing used immunoSEQ multiplex PCR; TCRdb keeps in-frame clones, though not all of them. Of over 110,000 clones in the sample, around 76% were seen once. The origin of this receptor is a man of 80 years or more with acute or convalescent COVID-19. V gene TRBV24-1 combines with J gene TRBJ2-1; 9 positions match TRBD1. The sequenced sample consisted of peripheral blood. CDR3 DNA sequence: TGTGCCACCAGTGATCCATCGACAGGGGGATATGAGCAGTTCTTC. This encodes CATSDPSTGGYEQFF.